This T cell receptor (beta chain) was recovered during a study of OX40 agonist ivuxolimab in advanced cancers. CDR3 length: 15 amino acids. Germline V gene lookup returns CDR1 SGHNT and CDR2 YYREEE (reference sequence). Losses at the gene ends were 3 bases for V and 2 bases for J; bases not matched to a gene: 2. Measured with immunoSEQ multiplex PCR; TCRdb has only the in-frame clones, and not every one. The sample has 5,600 or so clones; 71% are singletons. The sequence was obtained from an adult with an advanced solid tumor such as melanoma, head and neck, liver or kidney cancer. The chain links TRBV5-4 to TRBJ2-6; 7 positions match TRBD1. The sample here was CD4+ or CD8+ T cells sorted from blood, taken in a trial of the OX40 agonist ivuxolimab. For the CDR3, the DNA is TGTGCCAGCAGCTACAGGGGAGCTGGGGCCAACGTCCTGACTTTC. Translated, it gives CASSYRGAGANVLTF.